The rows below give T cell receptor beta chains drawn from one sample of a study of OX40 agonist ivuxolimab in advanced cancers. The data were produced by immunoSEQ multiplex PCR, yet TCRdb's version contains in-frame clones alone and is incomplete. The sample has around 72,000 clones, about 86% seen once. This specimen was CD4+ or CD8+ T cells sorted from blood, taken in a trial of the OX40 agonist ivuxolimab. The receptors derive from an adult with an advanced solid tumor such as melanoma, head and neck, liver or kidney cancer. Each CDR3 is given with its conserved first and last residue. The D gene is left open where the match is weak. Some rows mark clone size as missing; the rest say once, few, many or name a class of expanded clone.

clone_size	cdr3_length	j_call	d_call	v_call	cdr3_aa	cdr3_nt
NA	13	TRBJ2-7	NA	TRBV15	CATSSAATYEQYF	TGTGCCACCAGCAGTGCCGCTACCTACGAGCAGTACTTC
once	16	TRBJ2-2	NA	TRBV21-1	CASKGILGANTGELFF	TGTGCCAGCAAGGGGATACTCGGGGCCAACACCGGGGAGCTGTTTTTT
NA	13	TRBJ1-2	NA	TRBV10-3	CAITRVVDYGYTF	TGTGCCATCACGCGGGTCGTCGACTATGGCTACACCTTC
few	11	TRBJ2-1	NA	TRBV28	CASSTANEQFF	TGTGCCAGCAGTACAGCCAATGAGCAGTTCTTC
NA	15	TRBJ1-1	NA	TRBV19	CASSIAGQLRSEAFF	TGTGCCAGTAGTATAGCTGGACAGCTAAGATCTGAAGCTTTCTTT
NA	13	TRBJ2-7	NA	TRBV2	CASSERSVYEQYF	TGTGCCAGCAGTGAACGGTCTGTCTACGAGCAGTACTTC
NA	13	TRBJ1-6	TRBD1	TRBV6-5	CASTGQGNSPLHF	TGTGCCAGCACAGGACAGGGGAATTCACCCCTCCACTTT
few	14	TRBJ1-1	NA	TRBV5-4	CASSLGGQNTEAFF	TGTGCCAGCAGCTTGGGGGGACAGAACACTGAAGCTTTCTTT
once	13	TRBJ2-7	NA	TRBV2	CASSGRTALGQYF	TGTGCCAGCAGTGGGAGGACCGCTCTGGGGCAGTACTTC
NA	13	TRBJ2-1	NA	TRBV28	CASTWGLYNEQFF	TGTGCCAGCACCTGGGGACTTTACAATGAGCAGTTCTTC
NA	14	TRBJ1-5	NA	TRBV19	CASSIPGADQPQHF	TGTGCCAGTAGTATTCCGGGGGCGGATCAGCCCCAGCATTTT
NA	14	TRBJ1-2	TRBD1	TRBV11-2	CASSFGTANYGYTF	TGTGCCAGCAGCTTTGGGACAGCCAACTATGGCTACACCTTC
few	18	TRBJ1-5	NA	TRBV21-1	CASSKTTGPGLPDQPQHF	TGTGCCAGCAGCAAGACGACAGGGCCCGGGCTTCCCGATCAGCCCCAGCATTTT
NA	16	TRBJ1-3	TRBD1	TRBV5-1	CASSLHTGGAGNTIYF	TGCGCCAGCAGCTTACACACAGGGGGCGCGGGAAACACCATATATTTT
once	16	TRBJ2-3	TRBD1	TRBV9	CASSAFGTESTDTQYF	TGTGCCAGCAGCGCGTTTGGGACAGAGAGCACAGATACGCAGTATTTT
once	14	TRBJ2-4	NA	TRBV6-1	CASSDGLAKNIQYF	TGTGCCAGCAGTGACGGACTAGCCAAAAACATTCAGTACTTC
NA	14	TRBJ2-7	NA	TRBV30	CAWGRGSRTYEQYF	TGTGCCTGGGGCAGGGGCTCTAGGACCTACGAGCAGTACTTC
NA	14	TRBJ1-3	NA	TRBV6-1	CASSEAIPGNTIYF	TGTGCCAGCAGTGAGGCCATCCCAGGAAACACCATATATTTT
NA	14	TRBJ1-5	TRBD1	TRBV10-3	CAIKRDRGNQPQHF	TGTGCCATCAAGAGAGACAGGGGGAATCAGCCCCAGCATTTT
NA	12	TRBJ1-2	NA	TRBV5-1	CASSEDNYGYTF	TGCGCCAGCAGCGAGGACAACTATGGCTACACCTTC
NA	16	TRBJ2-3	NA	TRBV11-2	CASRRVAGQSTDTQYF	TGTGCCAGCAGGAGAGTGGCAGGCCAAAGCACAGATACGCAGTATTTT
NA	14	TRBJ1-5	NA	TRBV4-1	CASSHGSGNQPQHF	TGCGCCAGCAGCCACGGGTCTGGCAATCAGCCCCAGCATTTT
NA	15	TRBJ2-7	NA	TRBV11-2	CASSLGRRSSYEQYF	TGTGCCAGCAGCCTAGGACGGAGGAGCTCCTACGAGCAGTACTTC
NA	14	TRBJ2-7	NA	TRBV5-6	CASSRVGAGYEQYF	TGTGCCAGCAGCCGGGTTGGGGCTGGCTACGAGCAGTACTTC
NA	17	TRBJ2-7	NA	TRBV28	CASSPSYGGSTPYEQYF	TGTGCCAGCAGTCCCTCCTATGGCGGGTCGACTCCCTACGAGCAGTACTTC
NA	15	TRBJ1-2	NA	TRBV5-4	CASSLQSGRAYGYTF	TGTGCCAGCAGCTTGCAGAGCGGGAGGGCCTATGGCTACACCTTC
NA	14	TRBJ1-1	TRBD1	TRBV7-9	CASSLQGAITEAFF	TGTGCCAGCAGCTTACAGGGGGCAATCACTGAAGCTTTCTTT
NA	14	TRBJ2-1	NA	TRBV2	CASSEKASVNEQFF	TGTGCCAGCAGTGAAAAGGCTAGCGTCAATGAGCAGTTCTTC
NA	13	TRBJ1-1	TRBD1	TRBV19	CASSVDRETEAFF	TGTGCCAGTAGTGTCGACAGGGAGACTGAAGCTTTCTTT
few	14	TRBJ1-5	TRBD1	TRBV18	CASSGGQGFQPQHF	TGTGCCAGCTCAGGAGGACAGGGCTTTCAGCCCCAGCATTTT
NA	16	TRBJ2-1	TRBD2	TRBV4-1	CASSHEQGLARREQFF	TGCGCCAGCAGCCATGAACAAGGACTAGCTCGAAGGGAGCAGTTCTTC
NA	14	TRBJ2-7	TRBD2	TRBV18	CASSPTSGSYEQYF	TGTGCCAGCTCACCGACTAGCGGATCCTACGAGCAGTACTTC
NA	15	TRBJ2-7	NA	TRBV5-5	CASSLLLTGFYEQYF	TGTGCCAGCAGCTTACTCTTGACAGGATTCTACGAGCAGTACTTC
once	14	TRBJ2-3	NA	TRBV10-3	CAISERSGADTQYF	TGTGCCATCAGTGAAAGGTCGGGGGCAGATACGCAGTATTTT
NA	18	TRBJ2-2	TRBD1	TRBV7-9	CASTGGNSRSLNTGELFF	TGTGCCAGCACAGGGGGAAACTCGCGAAGCCTAAACACCGGGGAGCTGTTTTTT